The 9 T cell receptor beta chains given below trace back to one sample, sequenced in a study of early T cells in non-severe SARS-CoV-2 infection. A single record per CDR3 protein comes from TCRdb applying MiXCR to the 5' RACE reads. The table includes tens of thousands of distinct CDR3 sequences, about 9.1% detected once. Sequencing was done on a sample of whole blood. These receptors were taken from an adult who was a healthcare worker with PCR-confirmed SARS-CoV-2 infection or an uninfected control (not recorded which).

This clonotype was seen ten or more times. This chain connects TRBV4-2 to TRBJ2-7; a possible D gene is TRBD2 (5 bases). Germline CDR1 reads LGHNA; CDR2 reads YNFKEQ. The CDR3 is 15 amino acids. Trimming cost V 0 bases and J 2 bases, with 11 bases left between them. As DNA, the CDR3 is TGTGCCAGCAGCCAAGAAATGGAGGCGACCTACGAGCAGTACTTC. Translated: CASSQEMEATYEQYF.

This clonotype was observed at least ten times. This CDR3 is CASSIAGEKLFF. CDR3 DNA sequence: TGTGCCAGTAGTATAGCTGGAGAAAAACTGTTTTTT. The rearrangement joins TRBV19 to TRBJ1-4; D remains unclear. In germline, CDR1 is LNHDA, CDR2 SQIVND (reference sequence). Trimming cost V 1 base and J 8 bases, with 5 bases left between them. The CDR3 loop spans 12 amino acids.

This clonotype was observed many times. This chain links TRBV5-5 with TRBJ2-3; the match to TRBD2 covers 13 bases. The germline gives CDR1 SGHKS, CDR2 YYEKEE (reference sequence). The ends lost 4 bases at V and 5 bases at J; junction bases unmatched: 10. The CDR3 runs 17 residues. The CDR3 spells CASSPVRLAGGGDTQYF. DNA of the CDR3: TGTGCCAGCAGCCCGGTGCGACTAGCGGGAGGAGGAGATACGCAGTATTTT.

This clonotype was recorded once. A read error may explain this, as a much larger clone is one base away. This chain links TRBV7-6 with TRBJ2-2; the match to TRBD2 covers 11 bases. The CDR3 runs to 18 residues. J lost 4 bases, V lost 6 bases, and 13 bases had no gene match. Germline V gives CDR1 SGHVS, CDR2 FNYEAQ. The CDR3 loop reads CASRSSQGLAAITGELFF. As DNA, the CDR3 is TGTGCCAGCAGGTCCAGTCAGGGACTAGCGGCCATCACCGGGGAGCTGTTTTTT.

Ten or more counts support this clonotype. The gene calls are TRBV20-1 and TRBJ2-1; no clear D gene. Trimming shortened V by 3 bases and J by 0 bases, and 6 bases separated the two germline ends. This CDR3 spans 13 amino acids. Germline assignment: CDR1 DFQATT and CDR2 SNEGSKA (reference sequence). The DNA of the CDR3 is TGCAGTGCTAGCTTGAGCTCCTACAATGAGCAGTTCTTC. Protein: CSASLSSYNEQFF.

This clonotype was found many times. The V call is TRBV20-1, the J call TRBJ1-1, with D possibly TRBD1 on 5 matching bases. Deletions cut 3 bases from V and 0 bases from J, with 11 bases between. Germline CDR1 is DFQATT and CDR2 is SNEGSKA (reference sequence). This CDR3 region has 14 residues. As DNA, the CDR3 is TGCAGTGCTAGCGTAGGGACGCTGAACACTGAAGCTTTCTTT. It translates to CSASVGTLNTEAFF.

This clonotype was seen repeatedly, ten times or more. The chain joins TRBV7-2 to TRBJ1-5; D call uncertain. Per germline, CDR1 SGHTA and CDR2 FQGNSA. The CDR3 has 13 amino acids. Trimming left V 3 bases short and J 6 bases short, with 9 bases between. CDR3 protein: CASSFDAGQPQHF. In DNA, the CDR3 is TGTGCCAGCAGCTTTGATGCAGGTCAGCCCCAGCATTTT.

There are a few counts of this clonotype. The CDR3 DNA reads TGTGCCAGCAGCTTAGTGGTGCCTGAGCAGTTCTTC. Amino acids: CASSLVVPEQFF. J is TRBJ2-1 and V is TRBV11-1, with D hard to call. Germline CDR1 reads SGHAT; CDR2 reads FQDESV (reference sequence). The CDR3 is 12 residues long. Trimming removed 1 base from V and 9 bases from J, with 7 bases in between.

At least ten counts were recorded for this clonotype. The J gene is TRBJ2-5, the V gene TRBV5-8, with D hard to call. Germline CDR1 is SGHTS and CDR2 is YDEGEE. The CDR3 has 17 residues. The germline V and J ends were trimmed by 2 bases and 3 bases, with 20 bases remaining between them. CDR3 residues: CASSFSTDSPTKETQYF. CDR3 DNA sequence: TGTGCCAGCAGCTTTTCTACTGATAGCCCGACAAAAGAGACCCAGTACTTC.